This T cell receptor (beta chain) was sequenced in a study of identical twins. Study-wide results and limits: Zero-insertion results could be subject to partial confounding by invariant MAIT and iNKT cells. Conclusions leaned on cross-sectional statistical analysis and did not track the same donors over time. Beta out-of-frame sequences showed weaker excess sharing between twins. Models predicted less out-of-frame TCR alpha sharing in monozygotic twins than was found.

The CDR3 loop spans 15 amino acids. From germline, CDR1 is SGHAT and CDR2 FQNNGV. Trimming removed 0 bases at V and 4 bases at J, with 12 bases between. TCRdb passed the 5' RACE reads through MiXCR, listing each CDR3 protein once. Seen here are about 920,000 distinct CDR3 sequences, approximately 13% observed once, and the top ten hold roughly 1.6%. A remark on this clonotype: Its antigen is as yet unknown.

A further study also used this sample, focusing on yellow fever vaccine responses in identical twins.

Sequenced sample: PBMCs. This clonotype was sampled from a woman aged 18-29 years in good health. This chain uses TRBV11-2 with TRBJ2-5, with D uncertain. CDR3 region: CASSLEGFMRETQYF. In DNA, the CDR3 is TGTGCCAGCAGCTTAGAGGGGTTCATGAGAGAGACCCAGTACTTC.